Following are 23 T cell receptor beta chains from one sample sequenced in a study of cytomegalovirus exposure and HLA in healthy donors. It was with 60 Vbeta and 13 Jbeta primers that the PCR ran. TCRdb's copy holds only in-frame clones and misses some; the assay was immunoSEQ multiplex PCR. In the table there are roughly 97,000 clones, 70% to 75% of which are singletons. The sample taken for sequencing was PBMCs. These receptor sequences come from a man in his forties or fifties in good health and CMV-seronegative.

The V and J genes are TRBV15 and TRBJ2-5; D is possibly TRBD2 (6 bases). Near its end, the DNA agrees better with TRBJ2-7, so the J call may be wrong. CDR1 and CDR2 (germline): LNHNV, YYDKDF (reference sequence). This CDR3 is 15 amino acids long. The CDR3 DNA is TGTGCCACCAGCAGAGATAAGGAGGGATCCTACGAGCAGTACTTC. This translates into CATSRDKEGSYEQYF.

In this sample, this clone turned up once. V usage is TRBV10-3 and J usage is TRBJ2-4; perhaps TRBD2 as D (5 bases). Germline CDR1 and CDR2: ENHRY and SYGVKD. Trimming took 3 bases from V and 2 from J, leaving 11 bases between them. The CDR3 runs 15 residues. The CDR3 DNA reads as TGTGCCATCAGTGATGAGGGAAATCCCAAAAACATTCAGTACTTC. Translating gives CAISDEGNPKNIQYF.

V gene TRBV29-1 combines with J gene TRBJ1-3, with D unclear. Germline CDR1 SQVTM, CDR2 ANQGSEA. This CDR3 is built from 13 residues. Trimming removed 4 bases from V and 0 bases from J, with 7 bases in between. Here the CDR3 reads CSVAPSSGNTIYF. The CDR3 DNA sequence: TGCAGCGTTGCCCCGAGCTCTGGAAACACCATATATTTT.

This clone was observed a few times. V and J are TRBV11-3 and TRBJ2-3, with 7 bases identical to TRBD2. V shed 5 bases and J 1 base; nucleotides not matched to a gene: 9. The CDR3 has 16 residues. Germline V CDR1 and CDR2: SGHNT, YENEEA. The CDR3 sequence: CASSPLGSGGTDTQYF. Here the CDR3 DNA reads TGTGCCAGCAGCCCCCTGGGGAGCGGGGGCACAGATACGCAGTATTTT. The full variable domain, completed using reference TRBV11-3 and TRBJ2-3, is EAGVVQSPRYKIIEKKQPVAFWCNPISGHNTLYWYLQNLGQGPELLIRYENEEAVDDSQLPKDRFSAERLKGVDSTLKIQPAELGDSAVYLCASSPLGSGGTDTQYFGPGTRLTVL.

The CDR3 loop reads CASSLKSGTGGLQETQYF. Written as DNA, the CDR3 is TGTGCCAGCAGCCTAAAGTCGGGGACAGGGGGCCTACAAGAGACCCAGTACTTC. The rearrangement uses TRBV7-2 and TRBJ2-5, with 12 bases matching TRBD1. Per germline, CDR1 SGHTA and CDR2 FQGNSA. The CDR3 spans 18 residues. Trimming at V came to 5 bases and at J to 2 bases, leaving 12 bases not matched to a gene.

CDR3 region: CASSPGGEVSGNTIYF. The DNA for the CDR3 is TGTGCCAGCAGCCCGGGGGGCGAAGTCTCTGGAAACACCATATATTTT. The chain recombines TRBV28 with TRBJ1-3, with D possibly matching TRBD1 (6 bases). The CDR3 is 16 residues long. Germline loops: CDR1 MDHEN, CDR2 SYDVKM. Trimming removed 6 bases from V and 0 bases from J, with 15 bases in between.

This clone has more than one count but fewer than ten. The chain recombines TRBV28 with TRBJ1-1, with TRBD1 as a possible D gene (5 bases). Per germline, CDR1 MDHEN and CDR2 SYDVKM. CDR3 length: 15 amino acids. Trimming took 2 bases from V and 2 from J, leaving 12 bases between them. CDR3 in amino acids: CASSLRQGINTEAFF. The CDR3, as DNA: TGTGCCAGCAGTTTAAGGCAGGGTATAAACACTGAAGCTTTCTTT.

This sequence joins TRBV29-1 and TRBJ2-2; 7 nucleotides line up with TRBD2. The CDR3 is made up of 14 amino acids. Germline V gives CDR1 SQVTM, CDR2 ANQGSEA. The V gene end was trimmed by 6 bases and the J gene end by 4 bases; junction bases not matched to a gene: 8. CDR3 residues: CSVLPRGVTGELFF. CDR3 sequence (DNA): TGCAGCGTCCTCCCCCGGGGGGTCACCGGGGAGCTGTTTTTT.

The V and J genes are TRBV13 and TRBJ2-7, with 7 bases fitting TRBD2. Germline loops: CDR1 PRHDT, CDR2 FYEKMQ (reference sequence). V was clipped by 5 bases and J by 0 bases; unmatched bases: 1. The CDR3 loop spans 13 amino acids. The CDR3 coding sequence is TGTGCCAGCAGCCCTAGCGGCTCCTACGAGCAGTACTTC. This encodes CASSPSGSYEQYF.

This clone was detected once. J is TRBJ2-1 and V is TRBV5-1; maybe TRBD2 (5 bases). From germline, CDR1 is SGHRS and CDR2 YFSETQ. Trimming took off 0 bases at V and 0 bases at J, with 10 bases between the two ends. The CDR3 consists of 16 residues. The CDR3 loop is CASSLVGVPSYNEQFF. CDR3 nucleotide sequence: TGCGCCAGCAGCTTGGTCGGGGTTCCCTCCTACAATGAGCAGTTCTTC.

The V call is TRBV5-5, the J call TRBJ1-1; TRBD1 agrees at 10 bases. This CDR3 comprises 14 residues. Germline loops: CDR1 SGHKS, CDR2 YYEKEE (reference sequence). The ends lost 8 bases at V and 5 bases at J; junction bases unmatched: 9. CDR3: CASQSRDRGTEAFF. The CDR3 DNA reads as TGTGCCAGTCAGAGCCGGGACAGGGGAACTGAAGCTTTCTTT.

This clone showed up just once. The chain couples TRBV5-6 to TRBJ1-6; D is possibly TRBD1 (6 bases). Trimming pared 0 bases from V and 8 bases from J, leaving 12 bases between. The CDR3 runs 15 residues. CDR1 is SGHDT and CDR2 is YYEEEE in the germline V gene. The CDR3 loop reads CASSLGADSYSPLHF. Here the CDR3 DNA reads TGTGCCAGCAGCTTGGGGGCGGACAGTTATTCACCCCTCCACTTT.

This rearrangement joins TRBV4-1 to TRBJ2-5, with no clear D. Germline V gene lookup returns CDR1 MGHRA and CDR2 YSYEKL. CDR3 length equals 13 residues. Trimming pared 4 bases from V and 5 bases from J, leaving 11 bases between. The chain's CDR3 is CASSRLLAETQYF. The CDR3 nucleotides are TGCGCCAGCAGCCGACTGCTCGCGGAGACCCAGTACTTC.

V usage is TRBV4-1 and J usage is TRBJ2-2; 7 nucleotides agree with TRBD1. The CDR3 covers 17 residues. The J segment lost 2 bases and the V segment lost 1 base, leaving 7 bases of the junction unmatched. The germline CDR1 and CDR2 sequences are MGHRA and YSYEKL. CDR3 in amino acids: CASSQVIGTENTGELFF. CDR3 DNA sequence: TGCGCCAGCAGCCAAGTCATCGGGACAGAAAACACCGGGGAGCTGTTTTTT.

The V gene is TRBV2, the J gene TRBJ2-3, with TRBD2 identical over 8 bases. The CDR3 runs to 12 residues. Looked up from germline, CDR1 is SNHLY and CDR2 is FYNNEI. V shed 6 bases, J shed 4 bases, and the junction held 0 bases outside the gene matches. CDR3 in amino acids: CASSGGADTQYF. The CDR3 DNA reads TGTGCCAGCAGCGGGGGGGCAGATACGCAGTATTTT.

The chain combines TRBV4-1 with TRBJ1-4; 7 positions agree with TRBD1. V shed 0 bases, J shed 2 bases, and the junction held 15 bases outside the gene matches. Germline V gene data show CDR1 as MGHRA and CDR2 as YSYEKL. The CDR3 has 20 residues. CDR3 in DNA: TGCGCCAGCAGCCAAGAGAAACTGAAGGGGGCCGAGGGGACTAATGAAAAACTGTTTTTT. Translating it yields CASSQEKLKGAEGTNEKLFF.

The chain joins TRBV4-1 to TRBJ2-7; TRBD2 might be the D (6 bases). The CDR3 spans 15 residues. Between the trimmed V and J ends, which lost 3 bases and 0 bases, there was a span of 12 bases. Germline V gene sequence: CDR1 MGHRA, CDR2 YSYEKL. Here the CDR3 reads CASSHLEGYSYEQYF. DNA for the CDR3: TGCGCCAGCAGCCATTTGGAGGGTTACTCCTACGAGCAGTACTTC.

The chain is built from TRBV4-3 and TRBJ2-7; maybe TRBD2 (7 bases). V gave up 3 bases and J gave up 4 bases, with 16 bases separating them. CDR3 length: 15 amino acids. Germline loops: CDR1 LGHNA, CDR2 YSLEER. The CDR3 DNA reads TGCGCCAGCAGCCAGGGCTTCGGGGGGCTTTACGAGCAGTACTTC. It yields the protein CASSQGFGGLYEQYF.

V gene TRBV19 combines with J gene TRBJ1-6, with D unclear. The CDR3 contains 15 residues. V was trimmed by 7 bases and J by 4 bases, leaving 14 bases between them. Germline lookup yields CDR1 LNHDA and CDR2 SQIVND (reference sequence). The CDR3 DNA follows: TGTGCCAGTAATCCCTCGTCGGGGTATAATTCACCCCTCCACTTT. Its protein is CASNPSSGYNSPLHF.

This clone showed up just once. V is TRBV5-6 and J is TRBJ1-2; D is ambiguous. Trimming left V 4 bases short and J 4 bases short, with 11 bases between. Germline assignment: CDR1 SGHDT and CDR2 YYEEEE. The CDR3 is 13 amino acids. The CDR3 spells CASSTLPPYGYTF. The CDR3 DNA follows: TGTGCCAGCAGCACTCTGCCGCCCTATGGCTACACCTTC. Variable domain in full (rest from reference TRBV5-6 and TRBJ1-2): DAGVTQSPTHLIKTRGQQVTLRCSPKSGHDTVSWYQQALGQGPQFIFQYYEEEERQRGNFPDRFSGHQFPNYSSELNVNALLLGDSALYLCASSTLPPYGYTFGSGTRLTVV.

The chain carries TRBV4-1 and TRBJ1-1, with D uncertain. The ends were cut back, 9 bases at V and 3 bases at J, with 23 bases in the middle. Looked up from germline, CDR1 is MGHRA and CDR2 is YSYEKL. This CDR3 has 16 amino acids. In nucleotides, the CDR3 is TGCGCCAGTAGACGGAGAACCCTTAAACCGGACACTGAAGCTTTCTTT. Translating gives CASRRRTLKPDTEAFF.

This chain joins TRBV6-5 and TRBJ1-2; TRBD1 is a possible D gene (6 bases). Trimming cost V 4 bases and J 1 base, with 13 bases left between them. The CDR3 runs 15 residues. CDR1 is MNHEY and CDR2 is SVGAGI in the germline V gene. Here the CDR3 reads CASSSTGYLNYGYTF. The CDR3 DNA reads TGTGCCAGCAGTTCGACAGGCTACCTTAACTATGGCTACACCTTC.

The CDR3 region has the DNA TGCGCCAGCAGCGTCCGACAGGGGCGAAACCAATACAATGAGCAGTTCTTC. Translating it yields CASSVRQGRNQYNEQFF. The J gene is TRBJ2-1, the V gene TRBV4-1; 8 bases align to TRBD1. The CDR3 is 17 residues long. V gave up 5 bases and J gave up 4 bases; unmatched junction bases: 13. CDR1 MGHRA and CDR2 YSYEKL come from the germline V gene.